The clone carrying this T cell receptor beta chain was found once. Its antigen is unidentified. Naivety among CD8 cells was defined by CD45RO negativity and positive CCR7 selection, thereby excluding terminally differentiated effector memory CD45RA+ cells. Caucasian adults living in Nashville, Tennessee, provided all samples. The data are from a study of shared clonotypes between healthy human individuals. Study results and caveats: It was the non-shared clonotypes that had lower generation probabilities than clonotypes shared by all four donors.

Trimming pared 4 bases from V and 0 bases from J, leaving 13 bases between. The CDR3 extends over 15 amino acids. Germline loops: CDR1 MDHEN, CDR2 SYDVKM. The assay used deep level. How the authors handled the data: From ImmunoSEQ came sequences covering only the junction and carrying no quality scores, so filtering differed. Sequencing was performed with immunoSEQ multiplex PCR; in TCRdb, only in-frame clones are kept and a portion is missing. That table is the source of V, J and clone size, and D and trimming were worked out from the DNA. Here the sample spans hundreds of thousands of clones, 90% to 97% being singletons.

Material: naive CD8+ T cells sorted from blood. The chain couples TRBV28 to TRBJ2-7, with a possible D match to TRBD2 (6 bases). The source of this sequence is a man under 40 in good health. The CDR3 is CASSYLAEVSYEQYF. The CDR3 coding sequence is TGTGCCAGCAGTTATTTAGCGGAGGTCTCCTACGAGCAGTACTTC.